The clone carrying this T cell receptor (beta chain) has only a few counts. Its target is not known. One end of the junction fails to match germline, which may point to a read error. The method was immunoSEQ multiplex PCR; TCRdb's version includes in-frame clones alone and lacks a portion of them. The data contain 120,000 to 150,000 clones, around 89% of them singletons. This entry comes from a study of T cell responses to AZD1222 COVID-19 vaccine. Germline assignment: CDR1 SGHTA and CDR2 FQGNSA. CDR3 length: 13 amino acids. General observations from the study: Seropositive AZD1222 recipients at baseline numbered only 6 or 7. Donors were largely white British and mainly female; clonal diversity was possibly underestimated. Regions 160-218 and 743-854 dominated among vaccine-associated CD4 TCRs spanning spike.

Pooling was applied to second doses at about 4 or about 12 weeks. This material consisted of peripheral blood, taken 28 days after the second AZD1222 dose. The sequence derives from an adult who received the AZD1222 COVID-19 vaccine. The genes are TRBV7-2 and TRBJ2-5; perhaps D is TRBD1 or TRBD2 (5 bases each). In nucleotides, the CDR3 is TGTGCCAGCTCCGACTTAATGACGGCCGGGGCGGACTTC. Protein sequence: CASSDLMTAGADF.